This TCR beta chain was identified in a study of T cell repertoires in cytomegalovirus infection. MiXCR, applied by TCRdb to the reads, yields one record per CDR3 protein. The sample has about 250,000 distinct CDR3 sequences, roughly an eighth seen once; the top ten hold under 2%. The CDR3 runs 18 residues. The ends were cut back, 0 bases at V and 7 bases at J, with 21 bases in the middle. Germline loops: CDR1 LGHDT, CDR2 YNNKEL (reference sequence). Sequencing was done on a sample of PBMCs. This chain links TRBV3-1 with TRBJ1-4; no firm D call. The sequence came from a human donor in good health (CMV status not recorded). Some clones in this sample may be carry-over from other donors' samples. This chain's CDR3 is CASSQERRGSLRVEKLFF. CDR3 DNA: TGTGCCAGCAGCCAAGAGCGACGTGGGAGTCTTCGGGTTGAAAAACTGTTTTTT.